The rows below give T cell receptor beta chains drawn from one sample of a study of shared clonotypes between healthy human individuals. TCRdb's table, derived via immunoSEQ multiplex PCR, lists solely in-frame clones and lacks some. The repertoire has 1,400,000 or so clones, 98% of them found once; the top ten carry 0.3% to 0.45%. The source material was naive CD4+ T cells sorted from blood. These receptor sequences come from a young man in good health. CDR3s include the opening cysteine and the closing phenylalanine or tryptophan. A D gene is named only where the DNA matches it firmly. Size values are once, few and many counts, or a class for expanded clones, and some rows have none.

DNA,CDR3,J,size,V,D
TGTGCCAGCTTTTTGGGGGGCCGGCGGGAGTTAAGCAATGAGCAGTTCTTC,CASFLGGRRELSNEQFF,TRBJ2-1,once,TRBV28,NA
TGTGCCAGTAGTATAAGGATTCTAGCGGGAGGGAGTAATGAGCAGTTCTTC,CASSIRILAGGSNEQFF,TRBJ2-1,NA,TRBV19,TRBD2
TGTGCCAGCAACCCTAGCGGGAGCTACGAGCAGTACTTC,CASNPSGSYEQYF,TRBJ2-7,NA,TRBV28,TRBD2
TGCGCCAGCAGCTTGGTGGCCAGCGAGATGAACACTGAAGCTTTCTTT,CASSLVASEMNTEAFF,TRBJ1-1,NA,TRBV5-1,NA
TGTGCCAGCAGCAAGCACTTGGGACTAGCGGGGATCACAGATACGCAGTATTTT,CASSKHLGLAGITDTQYF,TRBJ2-3,once,TRBV11-1,TRBD2
TGTGCCTGGAGTAGAAGTAGCGGGAAGGTGGGAGAGACCCAGTACTTC,CAWSRSSGKVGETQYF,TRBJ2-5,NA,TRBV30,TRBD2
TGTGCCAGCAGTACCCCGGGACAGGTCACCTACGAGCAGTACTTC,CASSTPGQVTYEQYF,TRBJ2-7,NA,TRBV27,TRBD1
TGCAGCGTTGACCCCCCGGGACTACCACACTTC,CSVDPPGLPHF,TRBJ2-5,NA,TRBV29-1,TRBD2
TGTGCCAGCAGCTGGGGATCGAGCTACGAGCAGTACTTC,CASSWGSSYEQYF,TRBJ2-7,NA,TRBV7-8,NA
TGCAGCGCCCGAAGCCCCGTCCGGGGGGAGCTGTTTTTT,CSARSPVRGELFF,TRBJ2-2,NA,TRBV29-1,NA
TGTGCCTGGAGTAAAGGAACAGGGGGCTTAAGGTCCTACGAGCAGTACTTC,CAWSKGTGGLRSYEQYF,TRBJ2-7,NA,TRBV30,TRBD1
TGCGCCAGCAGCTTGGGGACAGAGCCCAACTATGGCTACACCTTC,CASSLGTEPNYGYTF,TRBJ1-2,NA,TRBV5-1,NA
TGTGCCAGCAGCTTTGACGGAGGTTATGGCTACACCTTC,CASSFDGGYGYTF,TRBJ1-2,NA,TRBV5-6,NA
TGTGCCAGCAGCCCGCCGCAGGAGCAAGAGACCCAGTACTTC,CASSPPQEQETQYF,TRBJ2-5,once,TRBV5-4,NA
TGTGCCAGCAGCTCAAACAGGGGAATTGGGCACTATGGCTACACCTTC,CASSSNRGIGHYGYTF,TRBJ1-2,NA,TRBV11-2,TRBD1
TGCGCCAGCAGCTTGGGGCCTGGGGCCAACGTCCTGACTTTC,CASSLGPGANVLTF,TRBJ2-6,NA,TRBV5-1,NA
TGCGCCAGCAGCCCCGGGACAGGGATCAACTATGGCTACACCTTC,CASSPGTGINYGYTF,TRBJ1-2,NA,TRBV5-1,TRBD1
TGTGCCAGCAGTTACCGGCAGCTCACAACTAATGAAAAACTGTTTTTT,CASSYRQLTTNEKLFF,TRBJ1-4,NA,TRBV6-5,NA
TGCAGCGGTGTCCTAGCGCCTGGATACAATGAGCAGTTCTTC,CSGVLAPGYNEQFF,TRBJ2-1,NA,TRBV29-1,NA
TGCGCCAGCAGCTCCTATGGCAGCGATACGCAGTATTTT,CASSSYGSDTQYF,TRBJ2-3,NA,TRBV5-1,NA
TGTGCCAGCTCACCACGTGTGCAACCCTTGAGGGAGACCCAGTACTTC,CASSPRVQPLRETQYF,TRBJ2-5,NA,TRBV18,NA
TGTGCCAGCACCCAAGGAGGCAGCTACGAGCAGTACTTC,CASTQGGSYEQYF,TRBJ2-7,NA,TRBV7-9,NA
TGTGCCAGCAGCTTAATGGGGACTAGCGTGAGCTCCTACGAGCAGTACTTC,CASSLMGTSVSSYEQYF,TRBJ2-7,NA,TRBV7-3,TRBD2
TGCGCCAGCAGCCAAGATACCCGGAATAGCAATCAGCCCCAGCATTTT,CASSQDTRNSNQPQHF,TRBJ1-5,NA,TRBV4-3,NA
TGTGCCAGCAGTTTATTTAGGGGTGTAGACATTCTCTACGAGCAGTACTTC,CASSLFRGVDILYEQYF,TRBJ2-7,NA,TRBV28,NA